This entry features one TCR beta chain sequence. With V trimmed by 5 bases and J by 5 bases, 5 bases remained unmatched. This CDR3 contains 15 residues. Germline assignment: CDR1 MGHRA and CDR2 YSYEKL. TCRdb reprocessed the RACE reads with MiXCR, giving one entry per CDR3 protein. This sample has approximately 400,000 distinct CDR3 sequences, with 5% to 6.5% found just once. This sample is drawn from a study of human T cells and chemical hapten exposure. Study details: Weekly scalp doses of diphenylcyclopropenone were given to patients during the roughly 25-week study. Patients having alopecia areata, totalis or universalis were mostly female.

Time point of the sample: pre-sensitization, week 0. This sample's treatment: therapeutic diphenylcyclopropenone sensitization with weekly scalp DPC. Investigators collected blood before applying each patch test. Sequences were derived from whole blood, sampled in connection with sensitization to the hapten diphenylcyclopropenone (DPC). J is TRBJ2-3 and V is TRBV4-1; TRBD2 matches 12 bases. The clonotype was recovered from a woman aged 45-65 years with alopecia areata. Some clones in this sample may be carry-over from other donors' samples. The CDR3 loop is CASSTSGGRVDTQYF. The CDR3 DNA is TGCGCCAGCAGCACTAGCGGGGGGCGGGTAGATACGCAGTATTTT.